The sequence of this TCR beta chain was determined in a study of T cell repertoires in cytomegalovirus infection. Study background: It was the public TCR beta signatures that indicated both CMV infection and matching HLA type.

TCRdb re-derived calls from the reads in MiXCR, one entry per CDR3 protein. The sample consists of nearly 700,000 distinct CDR3 sequences, 33% of them appearing once. Regarding the study as a whole: CMV-specific HLA-C-restricted TCR beta clonotypes dominated the ex vivo response.

This CDR3 region has 16 residues. V lost 1 base to trimming and J lost 4 bases; unmatched junction nucleotides: 6. Looked up from germline, CDR1 is SGHVS and CDR2 is FNYEAQ. Many counts were recorded for this clonotype. What it recognizes is unknown. The origin of this receptor is a human donor in good health (CMV status not recorded). Some clones in this sample may be carry-over from other donors' samples. The sequenced sample was cultured PBMCs, obtained from culture after CMV antigen stimulation. V is TRBV7-6 and J is TRBJ2-1; TRBD2 aligns across 8 bases. The CDR3 nucleotides are TGTGCCAGCAGCTTAGGTAGCGGGATAGTATACAATGAGCAGTTCTTC. This sequence encodes CASSLGSGIVYNEQFF.